The source of this TCR beta chain is a study of blood T cell repertoires in COVID-19. The authors' processing: For nucleated cells, counts were estimated from reference gene primer amplification. Assay: immunoSEQ multiplex PCR; the TCRdb copy retains only in-frame clones and omits some. From that table come the V and J calls and clone size; the DNA was used to work out D and trimming. The data contain over 150,000 clones, 80% to 90% of them singletons. The germline V gene encodes CDR1 SGHRS and CDR2 YFSETQ. V was shortened by 4 bases and J by 0 bases, with 15 bases between the two germline ends. The CDR3 loop spans 16 amino acids.

Source material: PBMCs or T cells enriched from blood (not recorded which). The receptor comes from a man aged 50-60 years who had recovered from COVID-19. The rearrangement joins TRBV5-1 to TRBJ2-3; weak D call: TRBD1 (5 bases). This chain's CDR3 is CASSPEDTFSTDTQYF. In DNA, the CDR3 is TGCGCCAGCAGCCCAGAGGACACATTTAGCACAGATACGCAGTATTTT. The whole variable domain, remainder taken from reference TRBV5-1 and TRBJ2-3, is KAGVTQTPRYLIKTRGQQVTLSCSPISGHRSVSWYQQTPGQGLQFLFEYFSETQRNKGNFPGRFSGRQFSNSRSEMNVSTLELGDSALYLCASSPEDTFSTDTQYFGPGTRLTVL.